These 24 T cell receptor beta chains came from one sample sequenced in a study of T cells in Graves' hyperthyroidism and ophthalmopathy. Amplification of TCR beta CDR3 regions was performed using RNA transcripts as template. Initially, a first-round RT-PCR of the TCR CDR3 employed the HTBI primer set. Using its own MiXCR run on the multiplex PCR reads, TCRdb lists one record per CDR3 protein. The sample records 250,000 to 350,000 distinct CDR3 sequences, about 15% being singletons. The sample consisted of blood. The receptor source for this set is a man in his thirties or forties with Graves' hyperthyroidism.

This clonotype was recorded many times. The CDR3 here is CASSESRTGVSEAFF. CDR3 coding DNA: TGTGCCAGCAGTGAAAGTAGGACAGGGGTTTCTGAAGCTTTCTTT. The chain has TRBV6-1 and TRBJ1-1; 9 nucleotides line up with TRBD1. Germline trimming cut 2 bases from V and 6 bases from J; bases unmatched to any gene: 7. Germline CDR1 reads MNHNS; CDR2 reads SASEGT. This CDR3 has 15 amino acids.

The chain combines TRBV12-3 or TRBV12-4 with TRBJ2-4, with a weak D call TRBD2 (6 bases). The germline V and J ends were trimmed by 11 bases and 0 bases, with 11 bases remaining between them. There are 13 residues in the CDR3. The CDR3 loop reads CASAGIAKNIQYF. The DNA of the CDR3 is TGTGCCTCTGCGGGGATAGCCAAAAACATTCAGTACTTC.

This clonotype was seen only a few times. This sequence joins TRBV20-1 and TRBJ1-2; 7 bases map to TRBD1. The CDR3 extends over 14 amino acids. Per germline, CDR1 DFQATT and CDR2 SNEGSKA (reference sequence). J lost 4 bases, V lost 3 bases, and 8 bases had no gene match. The CDR3 nucleotides read TGCAGTGCTAGCCCAGACAGGGACCCCTATGGCTACACCTTC. It yields the protein CSASPDRDPYGYTF.

This clonotype came up many times. This rearrangement joins TRBV20-1 to TRBJ2-1; TRBD2 might be the D (6 bases). Trimming cost V 2 bases and J 9 bases, with 20 bases left between them. CDR3 length: 15 amino acids. Germline lookup yields CDR1 DFQATT and CDR2 SNEGSKA (reference sequence). The CDR3 sequence is CSARTGTGGRGEQFF. CDR3 DNA sequence: TGCAGTGCTAGAACCGGGACTGGGGGACGTGGTGAGCAGTTCTTC.

This clonotype was counted ten times or more. The chain employs TRBV20-1 and TRBJ2-7; D perhaps matches TRBD1 (6 bases). This CDR3 contains 12 residues. Germline values: CDR1 DFQATT, CDR2 SNEGSKA (reference sequence). V lost 2 bases, J lost 7 bases, and 12 bases lay in between. The CDR3 spells CSARSPGVEQYF. CDR3 bases: TGCAGTGCTAGATCGCCAGGGGTTGAGCAGTACTTC.

This clonotype came up many times. The J gene is TRBJ2-7, the V gene TRBV20-1, with TRBD1 matching over 10 bases. CDR3 length: 13 residues. V shed 4 bases, J shed 6 bases, and the junction held 6 bases outside the gene matches. The germline gives CDR1 DFQATT, CDR2 SNEGSKA (reference sequence). The CDR3 here is CSATRQGAGEQYF. The CDR3 nucleotides read TGCAGTGCTACTCGACAGGGGGCGGGCGAGCAGTACTTC.

This chain uses TRBV30 with TRBJ2-7; the D call may be TRBD1 or TRBD2 (6 bases each). V was shortened by 6 bases and J by 4 bases, with 19 bases between the two germline ends. This CDR3 is built from 14 residues. CDR1 is GTSNPN, CDR2 SVGIG, per germline (reference sequence). CDR3 nucleotides: TGTGCCTGCGAAGGGACACGGGGGCCTTACGAGCAGTACTTC. Translating it yields CACEGTRGPYEQYF.

The chain is built from TRBV15 and TRBJ1-5, with TRBD1 as a possible D gene (6 bases). The germline CDR1 and CDR2 sequences are LNHNV and YYDKDF (reference sequence). V lost 1 base and J lost 7, with 14 bases in between. There are 15 residues in the CDR3. CDR3 coding DNA: TGTGCCACCAGCAGAGTTCGGCAGGGGAGGCAGCCCCAGCATTTT. It yields the protein CATSRVRQGRQPQHF.

The chain combines TRBV4-1 with TRBJ2-7, with D perhaps given as TRBD1 or TRBD2 (7 bases each). Germline V gene lookup returns CDR1 MGHRA and CDR2 YSYEKL. This CDR3 is 16 amino acids long. V was clipped by 3 bases and J by 1 base, with 16 bases between them. DNA for the CDR3: TGCGCCAGCAGCCAGGGCAGGGGGGGTACATCCTACGAGCAGTACTTC. Its protein is CASSQGRGGTSYEQYF.

This clonotype was seen a handful of times. This chain links TRBV20-1 with TRBJ2-7; 9 positions agree with TRBD1. The V gene's germline CDR1 is DFQATT and CDR2 SNEGSKA (reference sequence). The CDR3 runs 14 residues. J lost 5 bases, V lost 3 bases, and 8 bases had no gene match. CDR3 amino acids: CSARARQGVNEQYF. CDR3 coding DNA: TGCAGTGCTAGGGCCAGACAGGGGGTCAACGAGCAGTACTTC.

The V call is TRBV3-1, the J call TRBJ1-6; the D is unclear. This CDR3 spans 13 amino acids. V was clipped by 5 bases and J by 10 bases, with 12 bases between them. Germline V gene data show CDR1 as LGHDT and CDR2 as YNNKEL (reference sequence). The CDR3 loop reads CASSADGESPLHF. The CDR3 nucleotides read TGTGCCAGCAGCGCGGACGGGGAATCACCCCTCCACTTT. Full variable domain (rest looked up from reference TRBV3-1 and TRBJ1-6): DTAVSQTPKYLVTQMGNDKSIKCEQNLGHDTMYWYKQDSKKFLKIMFSYNNKELIINETVPNRFSPKSPDKAHLNLHINSLELGDSAVYFCASSADGESPLHFGNGTRLTVT.

The table lists this clonotype with a few counts. The V and J genes are TRBV20-1 and TRBJ2-7; 9 bases agree with TRBD1. The CDR3 is made up of 14 amino acids. J gave up 4 bases and V 4 bases, and 8 bases lay outside the gene matches. Germline CDR1 and CDR2: DFQATT and SNEGSKA (reference sequence). CDR3 coding DNA: TGCAGTGCTATGCTTACCGGACAGGGGTACGAGCAGTACTTC. Translated: CSAMLTGQGYEQYF.

The CDR3 loop reads CASSLGAKYQETQYF. In DNA form, the CDR3 reads TGCGCCAGCAGCTTGGGAGCCAAGTACCAAGAGACCCAGTACTTC. The V and J genes are TRBV5-1 and TRBJ2-5; no clear D. Looked up from germline, CDR1 is SGHRS and CDR2 is YFSETQ. CDR3 length: 15 residues. Trimming shortened V by 0 bases and J by 0 bases, and 9 bases separated the two germline ends.

This chain's CDR3 is CASSLSLAEYEQYF. The CDR3 DNA reads as TGTGCCAGCAGTTTGTCACTAGCCGAATACGAGCAGTACTTC. The rearrangement uses TRBV27 and TRBJ2-7; D perhaps matches TRBD2 (6 bases). The CDR3 is made up of 14 amino acids. Between the trimmed V and J ends, which lost 3 bases and 4 bases, there was a span of 13 bases. The germline gives CDR1 MNHEY, CDR2 SMNVEV (reference sequence).

This clonotype was seen many times. This chain joins TRBV30 and TRBJ2-7, with TRBD2 matching over 9 bases. The CDR3 extends over 14 amino acids. V dropped 4 bases and J dropped 5; count of bases not matched to a gene: 9. Germline V gene data show CDR1 as GTSNPN and CDR2 as SVGIG (reference sequence). Here the CDR3 reads CAWKGASGIHEQYF. For the CDR3, the DNA is TGTGCCTGGAAAGGGGCTAGCGGGATCCACGAGCAGTACTTC.

This clonotype was observed many times. V and J are TRBV2 and TRBJ2-7, with 7 bases that match TRBD2. The trim removed 6 bases at V and 1 base at J, leaving 9 bases unmatched. In germline, CDR1 is SNHLY, CDR2 FYNNEI. The CDR3 has 15 amino acids. CDR3 nucleotide sequence: TGTGCCAGCAGCACCACAGCGGGATCTTCCTACGAGCAGTACTTC. Translating it yields CASSTTAGSSYEQYF.

This clonotype appeared many times. V and J are TRBV6-1 and TRBJ2-1; no firm D call. The length of the CDR3 is 14 residues. Germline V CDR1 and CDR2: MNHNS, SASEGT. Trimming removed 6 bases at V and 7 bases at J, with 16 bases between. CDR3 coding DNA: TGTGCCAGCAGACCCCAATTCCCCGAAAATGAGCAGTTCTTC. It specifies CASRPQFPENEQFF.

The chain is built from TRBV10-2 and TRBJ2-1; TRBD2 agrees at 10 bases. The length of the CDR3 is 15 residues. Germline V lookup: CDR1 WSHSY, CDR2 SAAADI. V shed 4 bases and J 2 bases; nucleotides not matched to a gene: 2. CDR3 nucleotides: TGCGCCAGCAGTGGAGCGGGAGGGACCTACAATGAGCAGTTCTTC. Protein product: CASSGAGGTYNEQFF.

The V call is TRBV19, the J call TRBJ2-1; 7 positions agree with TRBD1. The germline CDR1 and CDR2 sequences are LNHDA and SQIVND (reference sequence). The CDR3 is made up of 15 amino acids. The ends lost 5 bases at V and 5 bases at J; junction bases unmatched: 9. This CDR3 reads CASSPQGPADNEQFF. CDR3 coding DNA: TGTGCCAGTAGTCCACAGGGGCCCGCAGACAATGAGCAGTTCTTC.

This clonotype was detected ten times or more. The chain uses TRBV12-3 or TRBV12-4 and TRBJ2-5; TRBD1 matches 7 bases. The V segment lost 3 bases and the J segment 10 bases; nucleotides outside the gene matches: 11. The CDR3 extends over 14 amino acids. CDR3 residues: CASSFTGQGGIQYF. The DNA for the CDR3 is TGTGCCAGCAGTTTCACAGGGCAAGGGGGCATCCAGTACTTC.

This clonotype came up once. The chain is built from TRBV18 and TRBJ2-7, with TRBD1 matching 7 bases. Germline V gene sequence: CDR1 KGHSH, CDR2 LQKENI. Trimming took 10 bases from V and 2 from J; bases not matched to a gene: 23. The CDR3 loop spans 18 amino acids. The CDR3 loop reads CANSPPRVLNRGPYEQYF. The DNA for the CDR3 is TGTGCCAACTCTCCTCCGAGGGTCCTCAACAGGGGCCCCTACGAGCAGTACTTC.

This clonotype was counted at least ten times. V and J are TRBV5-1 and TRBJ2-1; TRBD1 agrees at 9 bases. This CDR3 is built from 13 residues. V lost 3 bases to trimming and J lost 10 bases; unmatched junction nucleotides: 5. Per the germline V gene, CDR1 is SGHRS and CDR2 is YFSETQ. The CDR3 spells CASSSQGAREQFF. The CDR3 nucleotides are TGCGCCAGCAGCTCACAGGGGGCGCGGGAGCAGTTCTTC.

Many counts were recorded for this clonotype. The chain employs TRBV12-3 or TRBV12-4 and TRBJ1-5; possibly TRBD1 for D (5 bases). This CDR3 has 13 residues. Trimming took off 3 bases at V and 6 bases at J, with 9 bases between the two ends. This CDR3 is CASSFKGRQPQHF. The CDR3 nucleotides are TGTGCCAGCAGTTTCAAGGGACGTCAGCCCCAGCATTTT.

This clonotype was recorded at least ten times. The chain combines TRBV5-4 with TRBJ2-1, with 13 positions matching TRBD2. The CDR3 sequence is 17 residues long. V trimming: 4 bases; J trimming: 4 bases; junction bases outside the gene matches: 8. Germline CDR1 is SGHNT and CDR2 is YYREEE (reference sequence). The CDR3 sequence: CASSPTGTSGIYNEQFF. As DNA, the CDR3 is TGTGCCAGCAGCCCCACCGGGACTAGCGGGATTTACAATGAGCAGTTCTTC.